This record looks at one TCR beta chain sequence and its context. Its specific antigen is unknown. Per-base quality was not reported, and no clone a single base away is much larger than it. CDR1 and CDR2, looked up from the germline V gene, are SGHTA and FQGNSA. V and J lose 5 bases and 0 bases, and a span of 14 bases separates them. The CDR3 measures 16 amino acids from cysteine to phenylalanine. Just CDR3 DNA is preserved here, 48 bases in frame from base 1. These data originate in a study of control samples from healthy donors and cancer patients (dated by TCRdb to 2018 to 2021). To prepare the library, the immunoSEQ multiplex PCR assay was applied. The clones in this table, taken by TCRdb from immuneACCESS, are in-frame only. Not every clone is retained; where verified, under half of the shortfall comes from an unresolved V gene, and the cause of the rest is unknown. For this sample the table gives some 39,000 clones, of which around four fifths were detected only once. Approximately 21% of the sample belongs to the ten largest clones.

The sequence was collected from a woman in her sixties with lung cancer. The chain was built from TRBV7-2 and TRBJ2-1; the D gene cannot be named for sure. Sequencing input: PBMCs. Here is the DNA: TGTGCCAGCAGCCACCTACCCCAGAGCTCCTACAATGAGCAGTTCTTC. This codes for CASSHLPQSSYNEQFF.